This is a list of T cell receptor beta chains from one sample in a study of technical replicates of blood from a handful of donors. Data came from immunoSEQ multiplex PCR; TCRdb stores just in-frame clones and leaves some out. This sample has under 100,000 clones, with roughly 96% found just once. The source material was T cells isolated from PBMCs. Receptors originate from a human donor in good health. The CDR3 runs from the conserved cysteine through the conserved F or W. The D gene is left open where the match is weak. Clone size, where shown, is once, few, many, or a class for clones that have expanded.

TRBJ1-4 | . | . | TRBV5-4 | CASSSTADGVEKLFF | TGTGCCAGCAGCTCAACAGCTGATGGCGTCGAAAAACTGTTTTTT
TRBJ2-7 | . | TRBD1 | TRBV7-9 | CASSRKGTGSEQYF | TGTGCCAGCAGCCGCAAGGGGACAGGGAGCGAGCAGTACTTC
TRBJ2-1 | . | . | TRBV28 | CASSLIGGLPLGEQFF | TGTGCCAGCAGTTTGATTGGTGGACTACCTCTAGGTGAGCAGTTCTTC
TRBJ2-7 | . | . | TRBV6-5 | CASKGGIDNEQYF | TGTGCCAGCAAGGGCGGGATCGATAACGAGCAGTACTTC
TRBJ1-5 | few | . | TRBV28 | CASSFYQGDPQPQHF | TGTGCCAGCAGTTTTTATCAGGGCGACCCTCAGCCCCAGCATTTT
TRBJ2-1 | . | . | TRBV11-3 | CASSRRGADYNEQFF | TGTGCCAGCAGCCGACGGGGGGCCGATTACAATGAGCAGTTCTTC
TRBJ1-2 | . | TRBD1 | TRBV29-1 | CSVGTGGGYTF | TGCAGCGTTGGGACAGGGGGTGGCTACACCTTC
TRBJ2-5 | . | TRBD1 | TRBV7-9 | CASSLETGMYF | TGTGCCAGCAGCTTAGAGACAGGGATGTACTTC
TRBJ2-5 | . | . | TRBV23-1 | CASSQSQYAGPREETQYF | TGCGCCAGCAGTCAATCCCAGTATGCAGGTCCCAGGGAAGAGACCCAGTACTTC
TRBJ1-1 | . | . | TRBV4-1 | CASSRVSEPEAFF | TGCGCCAGCAGCCGAGTTAGCGAACCTGAAGCTTTCTTT
TRBJ1-3 | . | . | TRBV7-2 | CASSLGFEGSGNTIYF | TGTGCCAGCAGCTTGGGGTTCGAGGGCTCTGGAAACACCATATATTTT
TRBJ1-2 | . | . | TRBV30 | CAWSVRGGIHYGYTF | TGTGCCTGGAGTGTACGGGGGGGCATTCACTATGGCTACACCTTC
TRBJ1-4 | once | . | TRBV7-2 | CASSSPPQGENEKLFF | TGTGCCAGCAGCTCCCCCCCCCAGGGCGAGAATGAAAAACTGTTTTTT
TRBJ2-7 | . | . | TRBV5-6 | CASSPGLIYEQYF | TGTGCCAGCAGCCCCGGACTGATCTACGAGCAGTACTTC
TRBJ2-1 | . | TRBD2 | TRBV2 | CATRTSASSYNEQFF | TGTGCCACCAGAACTAGCGCCAGCTCCTACAATGAGCAGTTCTTC
TRBJ2-3 | . | TRBD2 | TRBV10-3 | CAISDGREVLFGTDTQYF | TGTGCCATCAGTGATGGGCGGGAGGTTCTTTTCGGCACAGATACGCAGTATTTT
TRBJ2-7 | . | TRBD1 | TRBV5-1 | CASAGTGNYEQYF | TGCGCCAGCGCCGGGACAGGGAACTACGAGCAGTACTTC
TRBJ2-3 | . | TRBD1 | TRBV6-6 | CASSYSGQGGTDTQYF | TGTGCCAGCAGTTACTCCGGACAGGGGGGCACAGATACGCAGTATTTT
TRBJ2-1 | . | TRBD1 | TRBV4-2 | CASSHPTGHSYNEQFF | TGTGCCAGCAGCCACCCGACAGGGCACTCCTACAATGAGCAGTTCTTC
TRBJ2-1 | . | . | TRBV2 | CACLGQGRDFSYNEQFF | TGTGCCTGTCTAGGGCAGGGTCGAGACTTCTCCTACAATGAGCAGTTCTTC
TRBJ2-2 | . | . | TRBV9 | CASSFWTFPQTGELFF | TGTGCCAGCAGCTTTTGGACTTTTCCCCAGACCGGGGAGCTGTTTTTT
TRBJ2-1 | . | TRBD2 | TRBV5-1 | CASSRTSGSSYNEQFF | TGCGCCAGCAGTCGGACTAGCGGGAGCTCCTACAATGAGCAGTTCTTC
TRBJ1-5 | . | TRBD1 | TRBV2 | CATSIGTASNQPQHF | TGTGCCACCTCCATCGGGACAGCTAGCAATCAGCCCCAGCATTTT
TRBJ1-1 | . | . | TRBV6-5 | CASRGNSEAFF | TGTGCCAGCCGGGGTAATTCTGAAGCTTTCTTT
TRBJ1-1 | . | . | TRBV28 | CASSPTAVNTEAFF | TGTGCCAGCAGTCCGACAGCCGTGAACACTGAAGCTTTCTTT
TRBJ1-5 | once | . | TRBV19 | CASSMTGRNQPQHF | TGTGCCAGTAGTATGACAGGCCGCAATCAGCCCCAGCATTTT
TRBJ2-1 | . | . | TRBV7-6 | CASSLATGSYNEQFF | TGTGCCAGCAGCTTAGCGACTGGCTCCTACAATGAGCAGTTCTTC
TRBJ2-7 | . | . | TRBV19 | CASSLNWQGSYEQYF | TGTGCCAGTAGTTTAAACTGGCAGGGCTCCTACGAGCAGTACTTC
TRBJ2-7 | . | . | TRBV7-9 | CASSLSQGTPYEQYF | TGTGCCAGCAGCCTATCTCAGGGAACTCCCTACGAGCAGTACTTC
TRBJ1-2 | . | TRBD1 | TRBV4-1 | CASSQLGQGDYGYTF | TGCGCCAGCAGCCAACTTGGACAGGGGGACTATGGCTACACCTTC
TRBJ1-5 | . | . | TRBV4-3 | CASSQAHYQPQHF | TGCGCCAGCAGCCAAGCCCACTATCAGCCCCAGCATTTT
TRBJ1-2 | . | . | TRBV9 | CASSVVAGTEGYTF | TGTGCCAGCAGCGTAGTGGCGGGGACGGAAGGCTACACCTTC
TRBJ2-7 | . | TRBD2 | TRBV9 | CASSVAHGRDEQYF | TGTGCCAGCAGCGTAGCTCACGGGAGGGACGAGCAGTACTTC
TRBJ2-1 | . | TRBD1 | TRBV18 | CASTFRTGGYNEQFF | TGTGCCAGCACTTTTAGGACAGGGGGGTACAATGAGCAGTTCTTC
TRBJ1-1 | . | . | TRBV6-5 | CASNGQLNTEAFF | TGTGCCAGCAACGGACAGCTGAACACTGAAGCTTTCTTT
TRBJ1-2 | . | . | TRBV6-5 | CASSFRRDYGYTF | TGTGCCAGCAGTTTCCGCAGGGACTATGGCTACACCTTC
TRBJ1-5 | once | . | TRBV6-1 | CASVEDSRTGQPQHF | TGTGCCAGCGTGGAGGACTCCCGGACGGGACAGCCCCAGCATTTT
TRBJ1-4 | once | . | TRBV6-6 | CASSLQSNEKLFF | TGTGCCAGCAGCCTCCAGTCTAATGAAAAACTGTTTTTT
TRBJ1-1 | . | TRBD1 | TRBV6-4 | CASSYSGGTEAFF | TGTGCCAGCAGTTACTCAGGGGGCACTGAAGCTTTCTTT
TRBJ1-1 | . | . | TRBV25-1 | CASTSGGPPEAFF | TGTGCCAGCACTTCCGGGGGTCCCCCTGAAGCTTTCTTT
TRBJ2-1 | . | . | TRBV19 | CASSIQVANEQFF | TGTGCCAGTAGTATTCAGGTGGCCAATGAGCAGTTCTTC
TRBJ2-3 | . | . | TRBV13 | CASSLNSLNTQYF | TGTGCCAGCAGCTTAAACAGCCTCAATACGCAGTATTTT
TRBJ1-5 | . | . | TRBV16 | CASSSYRDQPQHF | TGTGCCAGCAGCTCGTACAGGGATCAGCCCCAGCATTTT
TRBJ2-1 | . | TRBD2 | TRBV2 | CASRKVGGLAGEWDNEQFF | TGTGCCAGCAGGAAGGTTGGGGGACTAGCGGGAGAGTGGGACAATGAGCAGTTCTTC
TRBJ1-5 | . | . | TRBV6-1 | CASSVYSNQPQHF | TGTGCCAGCAGTGTGTATAGCAATCAGCCCCAGCATTTT
TRBJ2-3 | . | TRBD2 | TRBV19 | CATRLAGNTDTQYF | TGTGCCACCAGACTAGCGGGGAACACAGATACGCAGTATTTT
TRBJ2-1 | . | . | TRBV5-6 | CASSFLLSSYNEQFF | TGTGCCAGCAGCTTCCTCCTGAGCTCCTACAATGAGCAGTTCTTC
TRBJ2-2 | . | . | TRBV7-3 | CASSSSAANTGELFF | TGTGCCAGCAGCTCTAGCGCGGCGAACACCGGGGAGCTGTTTTTT
TRBJ1-2 | once | . | TRBV11-3 | CASSLKLGRPGFYGYTF | TGTGCCAGCAGCTTAAAATTGGGAAGGCCGGGATTCTATGGCTACACCTTC
TRBJ1-2 | once | . | TRBV7-9 | CASDRNNYGYTF | TGTGCCAGCGACAGAAACAACTATGGCTACACCTTC
TRBJ2-1 | once | TRBD2 | TRBV2 | CASRLTSGMGNEQFF | TGTGCCAGCAGGTTGACTAGCGGGATGGGAAATGAGCAGTTCTTC
TRBJ2-5 | . | TRBD1 | TRBV6-1 | CASRHTGGETQYF | TGTGCCAGCAGACATACAGGGGGAGAGACCCAGTACTTC
TRBJ1-5 | . | TRBD1 | TRBV7-2 | CASSPGDRVVQPQHF | TGTGCCAGCAGCCCGGGGGACAGGGTCGTTCAGCCCCAGCATTTT
TRBJ2-5 | . | . | TRBV2 | CASSLGPERETQYF | TGTGCCAGCAGTCTCGGACCCGAGCGGGAGACCCAGTACTTC
TRBJ2-1 | few | . | TRBV30 | CAWSVLSGFYNEQFF | TGTGCCTGGAGTGTACTAAGCGGGTTTTACAATGAGCAGTTCTTC
TRBJ2-2 | . | TRBD1 | TRBV9 | CASSESGTGDTGELFF | TGTGCCAGCAGTGAATCCGGGACAGGGGACACCGGGGAGCTGTTTTTT
TRBJ2-5 | . | TRBD2 | TRBV5-1 | CASSTLAGVGETQYF | TGCGCCAGCAGCACCCTAGCGGGAGTAGGAGAGACCCAGTACTTC
TRBJ1-4 | . | . | TRBV7-9 | CASSFGTWDEKLFF | TGTGCCAGCAGCTTTGGGACTTGGGACGAAAAACTGTTTTTT
TRBJ2-3 | once | TRBD2 | TRBV19 | CASSIRLAGGFSTDTQYF | TGTGCCAGTAGTATCCGCCTAGCGGGAGGGTTTAGCACAGATACGCAGTATTTT
TRBJ1-4 | . | . | TRBV9 | CASSLQMGAEKLFF | TGTGCCAGCAGCCTACAGATGGGAGCTGAAAAACTGTTTTTT